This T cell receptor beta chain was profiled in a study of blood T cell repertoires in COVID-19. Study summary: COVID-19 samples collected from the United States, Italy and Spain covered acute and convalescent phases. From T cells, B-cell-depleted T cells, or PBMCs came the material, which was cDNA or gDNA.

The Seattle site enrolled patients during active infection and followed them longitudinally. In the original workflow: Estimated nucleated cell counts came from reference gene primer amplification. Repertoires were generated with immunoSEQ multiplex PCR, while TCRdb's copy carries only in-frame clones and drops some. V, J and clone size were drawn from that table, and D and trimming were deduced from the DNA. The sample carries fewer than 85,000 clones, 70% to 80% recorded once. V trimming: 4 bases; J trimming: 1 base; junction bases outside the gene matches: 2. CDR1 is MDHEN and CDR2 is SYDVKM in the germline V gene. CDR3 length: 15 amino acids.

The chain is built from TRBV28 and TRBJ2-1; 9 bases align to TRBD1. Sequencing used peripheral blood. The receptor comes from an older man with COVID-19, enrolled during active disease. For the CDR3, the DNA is TGTGCCAGCAGTTCTGGACAGGGGTCCTACAATGAGCAGTTCTTC. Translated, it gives CASSSGQGSYNEQFF.